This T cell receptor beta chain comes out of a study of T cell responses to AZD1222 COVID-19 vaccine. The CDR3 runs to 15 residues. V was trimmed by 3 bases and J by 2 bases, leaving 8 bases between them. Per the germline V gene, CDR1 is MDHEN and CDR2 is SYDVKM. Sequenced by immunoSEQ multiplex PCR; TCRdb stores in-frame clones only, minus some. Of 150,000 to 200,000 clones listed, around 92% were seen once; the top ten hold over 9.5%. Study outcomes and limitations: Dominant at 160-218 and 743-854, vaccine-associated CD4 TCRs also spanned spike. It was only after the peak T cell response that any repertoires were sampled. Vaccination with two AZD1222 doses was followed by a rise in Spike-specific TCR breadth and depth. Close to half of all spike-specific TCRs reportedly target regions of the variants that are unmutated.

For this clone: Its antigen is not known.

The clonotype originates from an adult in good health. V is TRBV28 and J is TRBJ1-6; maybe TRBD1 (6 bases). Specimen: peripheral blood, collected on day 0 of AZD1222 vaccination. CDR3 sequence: CASSFEGAYNSPLHF. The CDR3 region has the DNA TGTGCCAGCAGTTTTGAGGGGGCCTATAATTCACCCCTCCACTTT.